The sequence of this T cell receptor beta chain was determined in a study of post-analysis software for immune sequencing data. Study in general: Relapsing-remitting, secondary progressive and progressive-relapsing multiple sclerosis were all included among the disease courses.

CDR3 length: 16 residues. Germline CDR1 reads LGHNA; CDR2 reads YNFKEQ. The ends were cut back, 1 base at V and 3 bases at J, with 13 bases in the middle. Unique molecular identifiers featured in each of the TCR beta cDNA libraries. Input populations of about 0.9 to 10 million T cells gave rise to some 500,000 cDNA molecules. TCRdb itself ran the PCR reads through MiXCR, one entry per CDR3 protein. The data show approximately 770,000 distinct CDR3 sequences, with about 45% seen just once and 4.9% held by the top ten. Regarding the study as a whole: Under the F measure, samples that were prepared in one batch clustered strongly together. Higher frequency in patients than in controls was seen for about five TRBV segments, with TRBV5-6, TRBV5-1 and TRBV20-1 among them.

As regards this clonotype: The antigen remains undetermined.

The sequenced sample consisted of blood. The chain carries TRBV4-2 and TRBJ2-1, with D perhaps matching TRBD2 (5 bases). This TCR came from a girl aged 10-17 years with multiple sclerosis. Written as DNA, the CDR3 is TGTGCCAGCAGCCAAGGAGTCCGAGCGGACTACAATGAGCAGTTCTTC. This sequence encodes CASSQGVRADYNEQFF.